The entry below gives a single T cell receptor (beta chain) sequence along with its context. Its antigen remains unknown. As the sequencing template, cDNA was produced by extracting RNA and reverse transcribing it. Assay: immunoSEQ multiplex PCR; the TCRdb copy retains only in-frame clones and omits some. This sample has around 200,000 clones; under 60% occur once, and the top ten carry roughly 13%. The data belong to a study of CD8+ T cells in alopecia areata. Study as a whole: Tofacitinib continued for 6 to 18 months and was then withheld for 6 months. Study results and limitations: Patients displayed less clarity in TCR sharing than mice, a finding possibly related to HLA. Affected scalp, especially in alopecia totalis/universalis, had a higher clonality than normal scalp did.

Indicated treatment: oral pan-JAK inhibitor, 5-10 mg twice daily. Those with alopecia areata gave lesional scalp punch biopsies and peripheral blood. This sequence was found in a human donor with alopecia areata. The source material was CD8+ T cells sorted from blood, sampled at week 24, from a patient treated with tofacitinib.

For the CDR3, the DNA is TGTGCCAGCAGCTCGGTAAGATCAGGAGGGCCGCTTGAAAAACTGTTTTTT. It yields the protein CASSSVRSGGPLEKLFF. The chain uses TRBV7-9 and TRBJ1-4; D unclear. Germline lookup yields CDR1 SEHNR and CDR2 FQNEAQ (reference sequence). V was pared by 4 bases and J by 7 bases, with 22 bases between. CDR3 length: 17 residues.